Below are 31 T cell receptor beta chains sequenced from a single sample in a study of response to subunit inactivated influenza vaccine. TCRdb reanalysed the RT-PCR reads using MiXCR and keeps one entry per CDR3 protein. The sample holds about 480,000 distinct CDR3 sequences, over 10% seen once. The starting material was PBMCs from blood, obtained 40 to 50 days after vaccination. These receptors came from a man in his forties or fifties who received an inactivated influenza vaccine.

The chain has TRBV29-1 and TRBJ1-1; TRBD1 is a possible D gene (5 bases). Trimming took 0 bases from V and 7 from J, leaving 21 bases between them. Germline V lookup: CDR1 SQVTM, CDR2 ANQGSEA. The CDR3 is 16 residues long. The CDR3 region is CSVEDMGEGMWGEAFF. For the CDR3, the DNA is TGCAGCGTTGAAGATATGGGTGAGGGGATGTGGGGTGAAGCTTTCTTT.

This clonotype has a handful of counts. The CDR3 sequence: CASSKPQDLPYEQYF. The CDR3, as DNA: TGTGCCAGCAGCAAGCCCCAGGACCTCCCTTACGAGCAGTACTTC. V usage is TRBV7-9 and J usage is TRBJ2-7; D is unresolved. Trimming took off 5 bases at V and 4 bases at J, with 18 bases between the two ends. CDR1 and CDR2 from the germline V gene are SEHNR and FQNEAQ (reference sequence). This CDR3 has 15 amino acids.

This clonotype was seen a few times. The chain uses TRBV4-2 and TRBJ1-4; D is possibly TRBD1 (6 bases). CDR3 length equals 15 residues. The V end was cut by 0 bases, the J end by 6 bases, with 11 bases between. Looked up from germline, CDR1 is LGHNA and CDR2 is YNFKEQ. CDR3 protein: CASSQDTRGDEKLFF. The CDR3 DNA reads as TGTGCCAGCAGCCAAGACACGAGGGGGGATGAAAAACTGTTTTTT.

This clonotype turned up a few times. The rearrangement joins TRBV4-3 to TRBJ2-5, with TRBD1 identical over 7 bases. Germline-derived CDR1 and CDR2 are LGHNA and YSLEER. This CDR3 has 15 amino acids. The V and J ends lost 0 bases and 5 bases, in that order; junction bases with no gene match: 6. The CDR3 coding sequence is TGCGCCAGCAGCCAAGAATGGCAGGGGGAGGAGACCCAGTACTTC. Residues: CASSQEWQGEETQYF.

The genes are TRBV12-3 or TRBV12-4 and TRBJ1-1, with a possible D match to TRBD1 (5 bases). The CDR3 has 14 residues. With 6 bases removed from V and 4 bases from J, the gap between germline ends came to 15 bases. CDR3 DNA sequence: TGTGCCAGCAGAGCGGGGGTGGGCGGCACTGAAGCTTTCTTT. Translated, it gives CASRAGVGGTEAFF.

The chain employs TRBV12-3 or TRBV12-4 and TRBJ1-5; 7 positions match TRBD1. The CDR3 totals 15 residues. The V and J ends lost 6 bases and 8 bases, in that order; junction bases with no gene match: 13. CDR3 coding DNA: TGTGCCAGCAGGAGGACAGGAACGGGTCTCGAGCCCCAGCATTTT. It yields the protein CASRRTGTGLEPQHF.

V is TRBV7-8 and J is TRBJ2-5; D might be TRBD1 or TRBD2, each matching 6 bases. The germline gives CDR1 SGHVS, CDR2 FQNEAQ. Trimming shortened V by 5 bases and J by 4 bases, and 14 bases separated the two germline ends. This CDR3 has 14 residues. For the CDR3, the DNA is TGTGCCAGCAGCCCACCGGGGGCCCCAGAGACCCAGTACTTC. It codes for CASSPPGAPETQYF.

The chain links TRBV28 to TRBJ2-3; D is unresolved. CDR1 is MDHEN, CDR2 SYDVKM, per germline. V was cut by 3 bases and J by 7 bases, with 8 bases left in between. The CDR3 consists of 12 residues. CDR3 region: CASSFSGNTQYF. CDR3 DNA sequence: TGTGCCAGCAGTTTTAGTGGTAATACGCAGTATTTT.

Of note for this clonotype: The junction differs from germline at one of its ends, possibly a read error. V and J are TRBV4-2 and TRBJ1-5; the D is unclear. CDR3 length equals 13 residues. Germline values: CDR1 LGHNA, CDR2 YNFKEQ. Written as DNA, the CDR3 is TGTGACAGCAGCCAAGGATTGGCTCAGCCCCAGCATTTT. This translates into CDSSQGLAQPQHF.

The J gene is TRBJ2-7, the V gene TRBV6-5, with 8 bases fitting TRBD2. Trimming at V came to 2 bases and at J to 3 bases, leaving 6 bases not matched to a gene. Germline-derived CDR1 and CDR2 are MNHEY and SVGAGI. The CDR3 covers 15 residues. The CDR3 DNA reads TGTGCCAGCAGTTACACCACCGGGACTAGCTACGAGCAGTACTTC. Translating it yields CASSYTTGTSYEQYF.

This clonotype showed up just a few times. This rearrangement joins TRBV4-2 to TRBJ2-7; TRBD2 agrees at 7 bases. CDR1 and CDR2 from the germline V gene are LGHNA and YNFKEQ. The CDR3 extends over 15 amino acids. The trim removed 4 bases at V and 5 bases at J, leaving 11 bases unmatched. The DNA of the CDR3 is TGTGCCAGCAGCCGGGGGGAGGCGGGAGTCCACGAGCAGTACTTC. Translated, it gives CASSRGEAGVHEQYF.

This clonotype has only a few counts. The rearrangement uses TRBV29-1 and TRBJ2-7; 7 bases match TRBD2. The CDR3 is 14 amino acids. Losses at the gene ends were 6 bases for V and 2 bases for J; bases not matched to a gene: 10. Germline CDR1 SQVTM, CDR2 ANQGSEA. The CDR3 DNA sequence: TGCAGCGTCCACTCGGGGGAGGGCCCCTACGAGCAGTACTTC. It is translated as CSVHSGEGPYEQYF.

This clonotype was seen a few times. The chain joins TRBV9 to TRBJ2-7; 7 bases fit TRBD2. Losses at the gene ends were 0 bases for V and 2 bases for J; bases not matched to a gene: 5. Germline V gives CDR1 SGDLS, CDR2 YYNGEE. The length of the CDR3 is 15 residues. The CDR3 loop is CASSVGSSGTYEQYF. CDR3 DNA: TGTGCCAGCAGCGTAGGGTCTAGCGGAACCTACGAGCAGTACTTC.

The sample holds a few counts of this clonotype. The V call is TRBV20-1, the J call TRBJ1-5; TRBD1 might be the D (5 bases). With 6 bases removed from V and 4 bases from J, the gap between germline ends came to 13 bases. The length of the CDR3 is 13 residues. The germline gives CDR1 DFQATT, CDR2 SNEGSKA (reference sequence). CDR3 sequence (DNA): TGCAGTGCGCGCGGACAACCGAATCAGCCCCAGCATTTT. This gives the protein CSARGQPNQPQHF.

This chain links TRBV28 with TRBJ2-7; 9 positions match TRBD1. Germline loops: CDR1 MDHEN, CDR2 SYDVKM. This CDR3 region has 18 residues. The V and J ends lost 4 bases and 5 bases, in that order; junction bases with no gene match: 18. The CDR3: CASSSFSGGTGRSHEQYF. The CDR3 region has the DNA TGTGCCAGCAGTTCATTTAGTGGGGGGACAGGGAGATCCCACGAGCAGTACTTC.

This clonotype has a count of ten or more. The V gene is TRBV5-1, the J gene TRBJ2-7, with 8 bases fitting TRBD1. The CDR3 has 15 amino acids. V shed 0 bases, J shed 6 bases, and the junction held 8 bases outside the gene matches. Per germline, CDR1 SGHRS and CDR2 YFSETQ. For the CDR3, the DNA is TGCGCCAGCAGCTTGGACCCAGACAGGGGAAGCGAGCAGTACTTC. It translates to CASSLDPDRGSEQYF.

In its sample, this clonotype was seen many times. V and J are TRBV7-9 and TRBJ1-1; perhaps TRBD1 as D (5 bases). V gave up 5 bases and J gave up 0 bases, with 13 bases separating them. Per the germline V gene, CDR1 is SEHNR and CDR2 is FQNEAQ (reference sequence). CDR3 size: 15 residues. Here the CDR3 DNA reads TGTGCCAGCAGCCTATCAGGGAGGCTGAACACTGAAGCTTTCTTT. Amino acid sequence: CASSLSGRLNTEAFF.

This clonotype appeared a few times. This rearrangement joins TRBV7-6 to TRBJ2-7; TRBD1 agrees at 8 bases. The trim removed 1 base at V and 5 bases at J, leaving 4 bases unmatched. The CDR3 is made up of 14 amino acids. From germline, CDR1 is SGHVS and CDR2 FNYEAQ. CDR3 in DNA: TGTGCCAGCAGCTTAGGGACAGGGTACCACGAGCAGTACTTC. It specifies CASSLGTGYHEQYF.

The table lists this clonotype with a few counts. For the CDR3, the DNA is TGCAGCGTTGTAAGACAGAGCTCCTACAATGAGCAGTTCTTC. Amino acids: CSVVRQSSYNEQFF. The chain combines TRBV29-1 with TRBJ2-1, with D possibly matching TRBD1 (5 bases). V gave up 4 bases and J gave up 0 bases, with 10 bases separating them. Looked up from germline, CDR1 is SQVTM and CDR2 is ANQGSEA. CDR3 size: 14 residues.

This chain links TRBV30 with TRBJ2-1; 7 bases are a match to TRBD2. Germline V gives CDR1 GTSNPN, CDR2 SVGIG (reference sequence). Trimming at V came to 2 bases and at J to 4 bases, leaving 5 bases not matched to a gene. The CDR3 is 14 residues long. The CDR3 protein is CAWSLTSWYNEQFF. The CDR3 DNA sequence: TGTGCCTGGAGTCTGACTAGCTGGTACAATGAGCAGTTCTTC. Complete variable domain (other parts from reference TRBV30 and TRBJ2-1): SQTIHQWPATLVQPVGSPLSLECTVEGTSNPNLYWYRQAAGRGLQLLFYSVGIGQISSEVPQNLSASRPQDRQFILSSKKLLLSDSGFYLCAWSLTSWYNEQFFGPGTRLTVL.

The rearrangement joins TRBV3-1 to TRBJ1-1; 10 nucleotides match TRBD1. The V segment lost 3 bases and the J segment 2 bases; nucleotides outside the gene matches: 6. Germline lookup yields CDR1 LGHDT and CDR2 YNNKEL (reference sequence). The CDR3 consists of 16 residues. The CDR3 DNA is TGTGCCAGCAGCCACCCCGGGACAGGGGTAAACACTGAAGCTTTCTTT. Translating gives CASSHPGTGVNTEAFF.

This clonotype was counted between two and nine times. The CDR3, as DNA: TGTGCCAGCAGTTACTCCGCCGACTTCACCGGGGAGCTGTTTTTT. Protein: CASSYSADFTGELFF. The chain carries TRBV6-5 and TRBJ2-2; no reliable D call. Germline lookup yields CDR1 MNHEY and CDR2 SVGAGI. Trimming cost V 0 bases and J 4 bases, with 9 bases left between them. The CDR3 is made up of 15 amino acids.

This clonotype was recorded many times. The rearrangement links TRBV27 to TRBJ2-7; D unresolved. The CDR3 sequence is 15 residues long. V was clipped by 7 bases and J by 1 base, with 17 bases between them. Germline V gives CDR1 MNHEY, CDR2 SMNVEV (reference sequence). The CDR3 DNA reads as TGTGCCAGCACCCAGTCCCTCTCTGGTTCCTACGAGCAGTACTTC. It specifies CASTQSLSGSYEQYF.

This clonotype was detected ten times or more. The rearrangement joins TRBV5-1 to TRBJ2-3; no clear D gene. Germline values: CDR1 SGHRS, CDR2 YFSETQ. V was clipped by 0 bases and J by 0 bases, with 11 bases between them. This CDR3 is 16 amino acids long. The CDR3 DNA reads as TGCGCCAGCAGCTTGGAAGTACTACGTAGCACAGATACGCAGTATTTT. This gives the protein CASSLEVLRSTDTQYF.

The rearrangement uses TRBV11-2 and TRBJ1-1, with a tentative D call TRBD1 (5 bases). The V gene lost 1 base and the J gene lost 0 bases, with 12 bases spanning the gap. Per the germline V gene, CDR1 is SGHAT and CDR2 is FQNNGV. The CDR3 runs to 16 residues. The CDR3 region has the DNA TGTGCCAGCAGCTTAGCGTCCGGGGGTCTGAACACTGAAGCTTTCTTT. Translated, it gives CASSLASGGLNTEAFF.

The CDR3 DNA follows: TGCAGTGCTGGCCGCCTGGACAGGGGATCCTACGAGCAGTACTTC. Protein sequence: CSAGRLDRGSYEQYF. This chain connects TRBV20-1 to TRBJ2-7, with TRBD1 matching 9 bases. Germline V gene sequence: CDR1 DFQATT, CDR2 SNEGSKA (reference sequence). V gave up 5 bases and J gave up 1 base; unmatched junction bases: 9. The CDR3 runs to 15 residues.

The CDR3 sequence is CASSQVSGGRDEQFF. The CDR3 DNA follows: TGTGCCAGCAGCCAAGTATCTGGGGGCCGGGATGAGCAGTTCTTC. This chain links TRBV6-1 with TRBJ2-1, with D maybe TRBD1 (6 bases). Trimming cost V 6 bases and J 8 bases, with 20 bases left between them. The CDR3 runs to 15 residues. Germline V gene data show CDR1 as MNHNS and CDR2 as SASEGT.

The chain links TRBV5-1 to TRBJ2-4; TRBD1 aligns across 10 bases. There are 14 residues in the CDR3. The ends lost 6 bases at V and 11 bases at J; junction bases unmatched: 11. The germline CDR1 and CDR2 sequences are SGHRS and YFSETQ. CDR3 sequence: CASTLAGTGDLQYF. The CDR3 coding sequence is TGCGCCAGCACGCTCGCCGGGACAGGGGACCTTCAGTACTTC. The whole variable domain, remainder taken from reference TRBV5-1 and TRBJ2-4, is KAGVTQTPRYLIKTRGQQVTLSCSPISGHRSVSWYQQTPGQGLQFLFEYFSETQRNKGNFPGRFSGRQFSNSRSEMNVSTLELGDSALYLCASTLAGTGDLQYFGAGTRLSVL.

This clonotype was detected many times. J is TRBJ2-1 and V is TRBV12-3 or TRBV12-4; D is ambiguous. V was trimmed by 3 bases and J by 10 bases, leaving 7 bases between them. CDR3 length equals 11 residues. The CDR3: CASSFSREQFF. The CDR3 DNA sequence: TGTGCCAGCAGTTTTAGCAGGGAGCAGTTCTTC.

The chain uses TRBV6-1 and TRBJ2-6, with unresolved D. V lost 5 bases and J 4 bases, leaving 9 bases between the germline ends. The germline V gene has CDR1 MNHNS and CDR2 SASEGT. The CDR3 extends over 14 amino acids. Here the CDR3 reads CASSPITGANVLTF. CDR3 coding DNA: TGTGCCAGCAGTCCAATTACCGGGGCCAACGTCCTGACTTTC.

This chain joins TRBV11-2 and TRBJ2-7; 8 bases are shared with TRBD2. The V gene end was trimmed by 1 base and the J gene end by 2 bases; junction bases not matched to a gene: 4. This CDR3 has 15 amino acids. The V gene's germline CDR1 is SGHAT and CDR2 FQNNGV. As DNA, the CDR3 is TGTGCCAGCAGCTTAGGTGGAGCGGGGGCCTACGAGCAGTACTTC. It is translated as CASSLGGAGAYEQYF.